These T cell receptor beta chains were read from a single sample in a study of response to subunit inactivated influenza vaccine. TCRdb redid the calling of the RT-PCR reads with MiXCR, one entry per CDR3 protein. This table holds under 800,000 distinct CDR3 sequences, roughly 14% found once. The specimen comprised PBMCs from blood, sampled 14 to 15 days before vaccination. These TCRs come from a man aged 45 to 65 who received an inactivated influenza vaccine. CDR3s include the opening cysteine and the closing phenylalanine or tryptophan. Fields, in order: D gene, clone size, V gene, J gene, CDR3 DNA, CDR3 protein. D genes are given only for firm matches. Rows give clone size only sometimes, using once, few, many, or a class for an expanded clone.

D gene: .; clone size: few; V gene: TRBV10-3; J gene: TRBJ2-7; CDR3 DNA: TGTGCCATCCTCGACACAGGGTTTTACGAGCAGTACTTC; CDR3 protein: CAILDTGFYEQYF
D gene: .; clone size: .; V gene: TRBV7-9; J gene: TRBJ2-1; CDR3 DNA: TGTGCCAGCAGCCAGAGTGGGGGGCTAGCTTCGCAGTTCTTC; CDR3 protein: CASSQSGGLASQFF
D gene: .; clone size: few; V gene: TRBV15; J gene: TRBJ2-7; CDR3 DNA: TGTGCCACCAGCAGACCCCCGACAGGACACTACGAGCAGTACTTC; CDR3 protein: CATSRPPTGHYEQYF
D gene: TRBD2; clone size: many; V gene: TRBV4-2; J gene: TRBJ2-2; CDR3 DNA: TGTGCCAGCAGCACCTTCCGGGGGGGCCAAACCGGGGAGCTGTTTTTT; CDR3 protein: CASSTFRGGQTGELFF
D gene: .; clone size: few; V gene: TRBV10-3; J gene: TRBJ1-3; CDR3 DNA: TGTGCCATCAGTACCGGGGGAAACACCATATATTTT; CDR3 protein: CAISTGGNTIYF
D gene: .; clone size: .; V gene: TRBV3-1; J gene: TRBJ2-3; CDR3 DNA: TGTGCCAGCAGCCAGTCGGACTACCCTAGCACAGATGCGCAGTATTTT; CDR3 protein: CASSQSDYPSTDAQYF
D gene: .; clone size: few; V gene: TRBV12-3/TRBV12-4; J gene: TRBJ2-5; CDR3 DNA: TGTGCCAGCGCCATAAAAGGGGAGACCCAGTACTTC; CDR3 protein: CASAIKGETQYF
D gene: .; clone size: few; V gene: TRBV12-3/TRBV12-4; J gene: TRBJ2-7; CDR3 DNA: TGTGCCAGCAGTGGGGAACAACCGGGACATCCATCCTACGAGCAGTACTTC; CDR3 protein: CASSGEQPGHPSYEQYF
D gene: .; clone size: .; V gene: TRBV7-9; J gene: TRBJ2-7; CDR3 DNA: TGTGCCAGCATCCCGAATGGGCCATTCTACGAGCAGTACTTC; CDR3 protein: CASIPNGPFYEQYF
D gene: .; clone size: many; V gene: TRBV12-3/TRBV12-4; J gene: TRBJ1-1; CDR3 DNA: TGTGCCAGCAGTTTAGACCGGCGGGGGGTCACTGAAGCTTTCTTT; CDR3 protein: CASSLDRRGVTEAFF
D gene: .; clone size: .; V gene: TRBV12-3/TRBV12-4; J gene: TRBJ2-1; CDR3 DNA: TGTACCAGTACCTTCGAGTACTCCTACAATGAGCAGTTCTTC; CDR3 protein: CTSTFEYSYNEQFF
D gene: .; clone size: .; V gene: TRBV12-3/TRBV12-4; J gene: TRBJ1-1; CDR3 DNA: TGTGCCAGCAGTCTATCGGCTGGTATAGCTTTCTTT; CDR3 protein: CASSLSAGIAFF
D gene: .; clone size: many; V gene: TRBV12-3/TRBV12-4; J gene: TRBJ1-5; CDR3 DNA: TGTGCCAGCAGTTTATACCATAGCAATCAGCCCCAGCATTTT; CDR3 protein: CASSLYHSNQPQHF
D gene: .; clone size: many; V gene: TRBV29-1; J gene: TRBJ2-2; CDR3 DNA: TGCAGCGTCCCAAGTACCGGGGAGCTGTTTTTT; CDR3 protein: CSVPSTGELFF
D gene: .; clone size: .; V gene: TRBV4-2; J gene: TRBJ2-3; CDR3 DNA: TGTGCCAGCAGCCAAGTCTACGGGGAGGCAGATACGCAGTATTTT; CDR3 protein: CASSQVYGEADTQYF
D gene: TRBD2; clone size: few; V gene: TRBV5-5; J gene: TRBJ2-5; CDR3 DNA: TGTGCCAGCAGCTTGGGAGCGGCGGGGGGAGAGACCCAGTACTTC; CDR3 protein: CASSLGAAGGETQYF
D gene: .; clone size: .; V gene: TRBV29-1; J gene: TRBJ2-3; CDR3 DNA: TGCAGCGCGAGACTAGGGACGATTAGCACAGATACGCAGTATTTT; CDR3 protein: CSARLGTISTDTQYF
D gene: .; clone size: .; V gene: TRBV28; J gene: TRBJ1-2; CDR3 DNA: TGTGCCAGCAGTCCTCTAGAAGTGGGTGGCTACACCTTC; CDR3 protein: CASSPLEVGGYTF
D gene: .; clone size: few; V gene: TRBV28; J gene: TRBJ1-5; CDR3 DNA: TGTGCCAGCAGTTTTAATCACCAAGTGGACGGGAGCAATCAGCCCCAGCATTTT; CDR3 protein: CASSFNHQVDGSNQPQHF
D gene: TRBD1; clone size: .; V gene: TRBV4-3; J gene: TRBJ2-3; CDR3 DNA: TGCGCCAGCAGCCTTGGGACAGACAATTCAGATACGCAGTATTTT; CDR3 protein: CASSLGTDNSDTQYF
D gene: .; clone size: few; V gene: TRBV6-1; J gene: TRBJ2-7; CDR3 DNA: TGTGCCAGCTTCAACCACAGGGTCGAGCGACTCCGAATTTCCTACGAGCAGTACTTC; CDR3 protein: CASFNHRVERLRISYEQYF
D gene: TRBD1; clone size: few; V gene: TRBV24-1; J gene: TRBJ2-3; CDR3 DNA: TGTGCCACCGGAGGACAGGGGGCTACAGATACGCAGTATTTT; CDR3 protein: CATGGQGATDTQYF
D gene: .; clone size: .; V gene: TRBV20-1; J gene: TRBJ2-7; CDR3 DNA: TGCAGTGCAATTACAGGGACAGAGCAGTACTTC; CDR3 protein: CSAITGTEQYF
D gene: TRBD2; clone size: .; V gene: TRBV14; J gene: TRBJ2-1; CDR3 DNA: TGTGCCAGCAGCCAACTCCTAGGGGTCGGGGGGTACAATGAGCAGTTCTTC; CDR3 protein: CASSQLLGVGGYNEQFF
D gene: TRBD2; clone size: few; V gene: TRBV28; J gene: TRBJ2-5; CDR3 DNA: TGTGCCAGCTCGCCTTCCGGACTAGCGGGAGTGGGTCAAGAGACCCAGTACTTC; CDR3 protein: CASSPSGLAGVGQETQYF
D gene: .; clone size: .; V gene: TRBV4-1; J gene: TRBJ2-7; CDR3 DNA: TGCGCCAGCAGCCAAGAGGGGGAGGGGGCAGAGTACGAGCAGTACTTC; CDR3 protein: CASSQEGEGAEYEQYF
D gene: .; clone size: .; V gene: TRBV10-3; J gene: TRBJ2-1; CDR3 DNA: TGTGCCATCAGTGTCGGGGGAAAGAATACCTACAATGAGCAGTTCTTC; CDR3 protein: CAISVGGKNTYNEQFF
D gene: TRBD2; clone size: few; V gene: TRBV5-6; J gene: TRBJ2-6; CDR3 DNA: TGTGCCAGCAGATCTACTAGCGGGATGATGGCTGGGGCCAACGTCCTGACTTTC; CDR3 protein: CASRSTSGMMAGANVLTF
D gene: .; clone size: many; V gene: TRBV12-3/TRBV12-4; J gene: TRBJ1-4; CDR3 DNA: TGTGCCAGCATGGGACGCGAAAAACTGTTTTTT; CDR3 protein: CASMGREKLFF
D gene: TRBD2; clone size: .; V gene: TRBV5-6; J gene: TRBJ2-1; CDR3 DNA: TGTGCCAGCAGCAAGAGCGGGAGGGCCTTGAATGAGCAGTTCTTC; CDR3 protein: CASSKSGRALNEQFF
D gene: .; clone size: .; V gene: TRBV7-2; J gene: TRBJ2-1; CDR3 DNA: TGTGCCAGCAGCTCCTCGGGGGCCCTATACAATGAGCAGTTCTTC; CDR3 protein: CASSSSGALYNEQFF
D gene: TRBD2; clone size: .; V gene: TRBV3-1; J gene: TRBJ2-1; CDR3 DNA: TGTGCCAGCAGCCAAGTGCCTAGCGGAACCTTCAATGAGCAGTTCTTC; CDR3 protein: CASSQVPSGTFNEQFF
D gene: .; clone size: many; V gene: TRBV12-3/TRBV12-4; J gene: TRBJ2-1; CDR3 DNA: TGTGCCAGCAGTCTCCTCCTCATGGGTGAGCAGTTCTTC; CDR3 protein: CASSLLLMGEQFF
D gene: .; clone size: .; V gene: TRBV7-9; J gene: TRBJ2-5; CDR3 DNA: TGTGCCAGCACCCGGGGGCAAGAGACCCAGTACTTC; CDR3 protein: CASTRGQETQYF
D gene: .; clone size: .; V gene: TRBV4-1; J gene: TRBJ2-2; CDR3 DNA: TGCGCCAGCAGCCACCCCGCCGAACAGCCAAACACCGGGGAGCTGTTTTTT; CDR3 protein: CASSHPAEQPNTGELFF
D gene: .; clone size: .; V gene: TRBV20-1; J gene: TRBJ1-6; CDR3 DNA: TGCTGTGCTAGAGATCTAGACAGCGATGGTCCTCACGAAAATAATTCACCCCTCCACTTT; CDR3 protein: CCARDLDSDGPHENNSPLHF
D gene: .; clone size: few; V gene: TRBV5-1; J gene: TRBJ2-3; CDR3 DNA: TGCGCCAGCAGCTTGGGAACCCGCGGATTCACAGATACGCAGTATTTT; CDR3 protein: CASSLGTRGFTDTQYF
D gene: .; clone size: .; V gene: TRBV6-2/TRBV6-3; J gene: TRBJ2-7; CDR3 DNA: TGTGCCAGCAGTTCGGACTGGGTCTCCTACGAGCAGTACTTC; CDR3 protein: CASSSDWVSYEQYF
D gene: TRBD1; clone size: many; V gene: TRBV5-1; J gene: TRBJ2-1; CDR3 DNA: TGCGCCAGCAGGGAAAGGACAGGGGGCAACAATGAGCAGTTCTTC; CDR3 protein: CASRERTGGNNEQFF
D gene: .; clone size: .; V gene: TRBV4-3; J gene: TRBJ1-4; CDR3 DNA: TGCGCCAGCAGCCAAAAACCAGGGGCGGAAAAACTGTTTTTT; CDR3 protein: CASSQKPGAEKLFF
D gene: .; clone size: many; V gene: TRBV12-3/TRBV12-4; J gene: TRBJ1-3; CDR3 DNA: TGTGCCAGCAGTCGAGGACAAACAGATTCTGGAAACACCATATATTTT; CDR3 protein: CASSRGQTDSGNTIYF
D gene: TRBD2; clone size: few; V gene: TRBV27; J gene: TRBJ2-3; CDR3 DNA: TGTGCCAGCAGTTTCATTGGCGGGGGGGGCACAGATACGCAGTATTTT; CDR3 protein: CASSFIGGGGTDTQYF
D gene: TRBD1; clone size: .; V gene: TRBV5-1; J gene: TRBJ2-7; CDR3 DNA: TGCGCCAGCAGCGCCGGGACAGGGGCTTCGTCTTCGAGCGAGCAGTACTTC; CDR3 protein: CASSAGTGASSSSEQYF
D gene: .; clone size: few; V gene: TRBV6-1; J gene: TRBJ2-1; CDR3 DNA: TGTGCCAGCAGGCCTTACTCCTACAATGAGCAGTTCTTC; CDR3 protein: CASRPYSYNEQFF
D gene: TRBD2; clone size: many; V gene: TRBV20-1; J gene: TRBJ2-3; CDR3 DNA: TGCAGTGCTAGAGATTTCGGGACTAGCGGCAACACAGATACGCAGTATTTT; CDR3 protein: CSARDFGTSGNTDTQYF
D gene: TRBD2; clone size: many; V gene: TRBV28; J gene: TRBJ2-3; CDR3 DNA: TGTGCCAGCAGTTTCGGGACTATGGGCACAGATACGCAGTATTTT; CDR3 protein: CASSFGTMGTDTQYF
D gene: TRBD1; clone size: .; V gene: TRBV24-1; J gene: TRBJ1-1; CDR3 DNA: TGTGCCACCAGTGATTCGATACACAGGGGGCTGAACACTGAAGCTTTCTTT; CDR3 protein: CATSDSIHRGLNTEAFF
D gene: TRBD2; clone size: few; V gene: TRBV7-2; J gene: TRBJ2-2; CDR3 DNA: TGTGCCAGCAGCTATAAGCGGGAGGACACCGGGGAGCTGTTTTTT; CDR3 protein: CASSYKREDTGELFF
D gene: .; clone size: many; V gene: TRBV9; J gene: TRBJ2-2; CDR3 DNA: TGTGCCAGCAGCGTAGACGGCAGTGGATCCACCGGGGAGCTGTTTTTT; CDR3 protein: CASSVDGSGSTGELFF
D gene: TRBD2; clone size: many; V gene: TRBV6-1; J gene: TRBJ2-1; CDR3 DNA: TGTGCCAGCAGAAGTCGGCTAGCGGCCTACAATGAGCAGTTCTTC; CDR3 protein: CASRSRLAAYNEQFF
D gene: .; clone size: .; V gene: TRBV4-1; J gene: TRBJ1-6; CDR3 DNA: TGCGCCAGCAGCCAAGATCGTCCCAATCCTAATCGGAGGAGCTCCTATAATTCACCCCTCCACTTT; CDR3 protein: CASSQDRPNPNRRSSYNSPLHF
D gene: TRBD1; clone size: .; V gene: TRBV28; J gene: TRBJ2-7; CDR3 DNA: TGTGCCAGCAGGGGGCTAATGGGACAGGGGGTAGGGCAGTACTTC; CDR3 protein: CASRGLMGQGVGQYF
D gene: TRBD1; clone size: .; V gene: TRBV18; J gene: TRBJ2-3; CDR3 DNA: TGTGCCAGCTCGCCGACAGGGGGCACAGATACGCAGTATTTT; CDR3 protein: CASSPTGGTDTQYF
D gene: .; clone size: .; V gene: TRBV7-9; J gene: TRBJ2-7; CDR3 DNA: TGTGCCAGCAGCTTAGGCGGGACGGTCTACGAGCAGTACTTC; CDR3 protein: CASSLGGTVYEQYF